These T cell receptor beta chains were read from a single sample in a study of regulatory T cells in long-lasting Graves disease. MiXCR, applied by TCRdb to the multiplex PCR reads, yields one record per CDR3 protein. The table shows a few hundred thousand distinct CDR3 sequences, with approximately 13% occurring only once. This sample was also put to use in a study of T cells in Graves' hyperthyroidism and ophthalmopathy.

The material was peripheral blood mononuclear cells (PBMCs), obtained at new diagnosis, from a patient treated with antithyroid drugs. All receptors derive from a man younger than 45 with Graves disease. Both conserved end residues are trimmed from each CDR3. The order of the fields is CDR3 protein, V gene, clone size. Clone size is stated in some rows and not others, as once, few, many or a class when expanded.

CDR3aa: ASIRRAEGTQY
v_gene: TRBV2
abundance: many

CDR3aa: SAMTLAGVTDTQY
v_gene: TRBV20-1
abundance: many

CDR3aa: ASSLVGTGSSYEQY
v_gene: TRBV5-1
abundance: many

CDR3aa: ASSYRLAKSSYNEQF
v_gene: TRBV5-1
abundance: many

CDR3aa: ASTQAGGIDTQY
v_gene: TRBV5-1
abundance: -

CDR3aa: ASSEGKGTANEKLF
v_gene: TRBV6-1
abundance: many

CDR3aa: ASSPGAKNTGELF
v_gene: TRBV5-1
abundance: many

CDR3aa: ASSTGTGGSEQF
v_gene: TRBV7-8
abundance: many

CDR3aa: SARDVSSYEQY
v_gene: TRBV20-1
abundance: many

CDR3aa: ASSQARRKQY
v_gene: TRBV3-1
abundance: -

CDR3aa: ASRVTPEAF
v_gene: TRBV12-3/TRBV12-4
abundance: many

CDR3aa: ASSQVWTGELF
v_gene: TRBV3-1
abundance: few

CDR3aa: ASSHPGAHEKLF
v_gene: TRBV7-9
abundance: few

CDR3aa: ASRSRGIYEQY
v_gene: TRBV27
abundance: -

CDR3aa: ASSEGRGKNTEAF
v_gene: TRBV2
abundance: many

CDR3aa: ASGGSYNEQF
v_gene: TRBV6-1
abundance: many

CDR3aa: ASSSVALRGRELAEIQY
v_gene: TRBV12-3/TRBV12-4
abundance: -

CDR3aa: ASKGGAGNTEAF
v_gene: TRBV6-1
abundance: many

CDR3aa: ASSYGTSGITDTQY
v_gene: TRBV12-3/TRBV12-4
abundance: many

CDR3aa: ASSLLTSGPYEQY
v_gene: TRBV5-1
abundance: many

CDR3aa: SVEGSSYEQY
v_gene: TRBV29-1
abundance: many

CDR3aa: ASSFPGEPDTQY
v_gene: TRBV7-2
abundance: -

CDR3aa: ASMGLNEKLF
v_gene: TRBV2
abundance: few

CDR3aa: SARVPRVGSSYEQY
v_gene: TRBV20-1
abundance: few

CDR3aa: ASRRQGGSMNTEAF
v_gene: TRBV11-2
abundance: many

CDR3aa: ASSLASGFSTDTQY
v_gene: TRBV5-1
abundance: many

CDR3aa: SASIEINQPQH
v_gene: TRBV20-1
abundance: few

CDR3aa: ARDRGLVRVGYT
v_gene: TRBV5-6
abundance: many

CDR3aa: ASSATGGGMNTEAF
v_gene: TRBV5-5
abundance: many